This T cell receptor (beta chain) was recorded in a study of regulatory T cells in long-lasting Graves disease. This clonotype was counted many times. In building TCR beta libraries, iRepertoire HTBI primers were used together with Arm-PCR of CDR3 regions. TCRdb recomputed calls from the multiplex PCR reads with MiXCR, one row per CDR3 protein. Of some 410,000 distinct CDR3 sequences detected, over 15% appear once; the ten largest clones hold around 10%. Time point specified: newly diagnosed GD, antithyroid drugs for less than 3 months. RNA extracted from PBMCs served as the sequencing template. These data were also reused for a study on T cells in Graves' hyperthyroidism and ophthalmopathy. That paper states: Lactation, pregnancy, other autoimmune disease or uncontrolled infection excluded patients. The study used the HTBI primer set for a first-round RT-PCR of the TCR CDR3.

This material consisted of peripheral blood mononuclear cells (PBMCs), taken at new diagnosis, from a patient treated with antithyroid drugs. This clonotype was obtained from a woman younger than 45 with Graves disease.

The CDR3 coding sequence is TGTGCCAGCAGCCCGAGGGCTGTCGTCGGCATACGTGGCTACACCTTC. Its protein product is CASSPRAVVGIRGYTF. The chain links TRBV3-1 to TRBJ1-2, with unresolved D. CDR3 length equals 16 residues. The germline gives CDR1 LGHDT, CDR2 YNNKEL (reference sequence). Trimming cost V 4 bases and J 7 bases, with 22 bases left between them.